Listed below are T cell receptor beta chains from one sample, sequenced in a study of blood T cells in healthy people across ages. TCRdb reanalysed the 5' RACE reads using MiXCR and keeps one entry per CDR3 protein. The table records 720,000 or so distinct CDR3 sequences, roughly 41% of them present only once. Sequencing used blood. These TCRs come from an elderly man in good health. Both conserved end residues are part of each CDR3. Each record gives: CDR3 protein, CDR3 DNA, V gene, D gene, J gene, clone size, CDR3 length. The D gene is left open where the match is weak. The size entry is marked missing in some rows and otherwise reads once, few, many or a size class.

CASSERTGTNSPLHF TGTGCCAGCAGTGAAAGGACAGGGACAAATTCACCCCTCCACTTT TRBV2 TRBD1 TRBJ1-6 - 15
CASSLCQFYEQYF TGCGCCAGCAGCTTATGTCAGTTCTACGAGCAGTACTTC TRBV5-1 - TRBJ2-7 - 13
CASSLGRQSSTDTQYF TGCGCCAGCAGCTTGGGCAGGCAATCTAGCACAGATACGCAGTATTTT TRBV5-1 - TRBJ2-3 few 16
CASSQDSQGREQYF TGCGCCAGCAGCCAAGATTCACAGGGAAGGGAGCAGTACTTC TRBV4-1 - TRBJ2-7 - 14
CASSTEDRHDYGYTF TGTGCCAGCAGCACCGAGGACAGGCACGACTATGGCTACACCTTC TRBV21-1 - TRBJ1-2 - 15
CASRQYRDRETQYF TGTGCCAGCAGGCAGTACAGGGATCGAGAGACCCAGTACTTC TRBV6-2/TRBV6-3 - TRBJ2-5 - 14
CASSQAQGVLYQETQYF TGCGCCAGCAGCCAAGCACAGGGTGTACTGTACCAAGAGACCCAGTACTTC TRBV4-1 - TRBJ2-5 - 17
CASSQDDRKGTQYF TGTGCCAGCAGCCAAGATGACAGGAAGGGGACCCAGTACTTC TRBV4-2 - TRBJ2-5 - 14
CAISEILGQGYTF TGTGCCATCAGTGAAATACTGGGACAGGGCTACACCTTC TRBV10-3 TRBD1 TRBJ1-2 - 13
CASSFSSGRGTDTQYF TGTGCCAGCAGTTTCTCTAGCGGGAGAGGCACAGATACGCAGTATTTT TRBV6-5 TRBD2 TRBJ2-3 - 16
CATNRPGGDQPQHF TGTGCCACAAACCGACCAGGGGGCGATCAGCCCCAGCATTTT TRBV24-1 TRBD1 TRBJ1-5 few 14
CASSLQAPGRDEQFF TGTGCCAGCAGTTTGCAGGCCCCGGGGAGGGATGAGCAGTTCTTC TRBV6-2/TRBV6-3 TRBD2 TRBJ2-1 - 15
CASSDLQGASYGYTF TGCGCCAGCAGTGATCTACAGGGGGCCAGCTATGGCTACACCTTC TRBV10-2 TRBD1 TRBJ1-2 - 15
CASSANRGQNTEAFF TGTGCCAGCAGCGCAAACAGGGGGCAGAACACTGAAGCTTTCTTT TRBV7-6 TRBD1 TRBJ1-1 - 15
CASSPLVGGAPGHGYTF TGTGCCAGCAGCCCACTTGTTGGTGGGGCACCGGGTCATGGCTACACCTTC TRBV3-1 - TRBJ1-2 - 17
CASSIPRGRGADTQYF TGTGCCAGTAGTATTCCTCGGGGCAGGGGCGCAGATACGCAGTATTTT TRBV19 - TRBJ2-3 - 16
CASSLNSQGKLFF TGTGCCAGCAGTTTGAACAGTCAGGGAAAACTGTTTTTT TRBV12-3/TRBV12-4 - TRBJ1-4 - 13
CASSLRGGDSGRRIDTQYF TGTGCCAGCAGTTTAAGAGGGGGTGATAGCGGGAGGCGGATAGATACGCAGTATTTT TRBV27 TRBD2 TRBJ2-3 few 19
CASSQDDGRQTTDTQYF TGTGCCAGCAGCCAAGATGACGGGCGACAGACCACAGATACGCAGTATTTT TRBV4-2 - TRBJ2-3 - 17
CASSRDGANSYEQYF TGTGCCAGCAGTCGAGACGGGGCCAACTCCTACGAGCAGTACTTC TRBV27 - TRBJ2-7 - 15
CASSWDASYEQYF TGTGCCAGCAGTTGGGACGCCAGCTACGAGCAGTACTTC TRBV2 - TRBJ2-7 few 13
CAIRGGAGVASYEQYF TGTGCCATCCGGGGGGGTGCGGGCGTGGCCTCCTACGAGCAGTACTTC TRBV10-3 TRBD2 TRBJ2-7 many 16
CASSSTGTGEGEQYF TGTGCCAGCAGTTCTACCGGGACAGGGGAGGGGGAGCAGTACTTC TRBV6-2/TRBV6-3 TRBD1 TRBJ2-7 - 15
CASTTTFVWGMNTEAFF TGTGCCAGCACCACCACCTTTGTTTGGGGTATGAACACTGAAGCTTTCTTT TRBV28 - TRBJ1-1 - 17
CATSRASASGRGYTQYF TGTGCCACCAGCAGAGCGTCAGCTAGCGGGAGGGGGTACACCCAGTACTTC TRBV15 TRBD2 TRBJ2-5 few 17
CASSLGSFDEQYF TGTGCCAGCAGCTTAGGCAGTTTCGATGAGCAGTACTTC TRBV7-2 - TRBJ2-7 - 13
CASSDPGTAYYEQYF TGTGCCAGCAGTGACCCAGGGACAGCCTATTACGAGCAGTACTTC TRBV2 TRBD1 TRBJ2-7 - 15
CASSVDSQNEKLFF TGTGCCAGCAGCGTCGACAGCCAGAATGAAAAACTGTTTTTT TRBV7-9 - TRBJ1-4 - 14
CASIRGTYNEQFF TGTGCCAGCATTAGAGGGACTTACAATGAGCAGTTCTTC TRBV7-9 - TRBJ2-1 few 13
CASSVDQGSYNEQFF TGTGCCAGCAGCGTAGATCAGGGCTCCTACAATGAGCAGTTCTTC TRBV9 - TRBJ2-1 - 15
CSARPTGPIDQPQHF TGCAGTGCTCGCCCGACAGGTCCCATCGATCAGCCCCAGCATTTT TRBV20-1 - TRBJ1-5 - 15
CASSGGRPTYEQYF TGTGCCAGCAGTGGAGGCAGACCCACCTACGAGCAGTACTTC TRBV2 - TRBJ2-7 - 14
CASSAWRISNQPQHF TGTGCCAGCAGCGCCTGGCGGATTAGCAATCAGCCCCAGCATTTT TRBV6-2/TRBV6-3 - TRBJ1-5 many 15
CASSPSSGRNEQFF TGTGCCAGCAGCCCAAGCAGCGGGAGGAATGAGCAGTTCTTC TRBV11-2 TRBD2 TRBJ2-1 few 14
CASMQQSSYNEQFF TGTGCCAGCATGCAGCAGTCCTCCTACAATGAGCAGTTCTTC TRBV28 - TRBJ2-1 - 14
CASSFSAPGTQYF TGTGCCAGCAGTTTTTCCGCACCGGGGACCCAGTACTTC TRBV28 - TRBJ2-5 - 13
CSVRTGGGTEQFF TGCAGCGTCCGGACAGGAGGGGGAACTGAGCAGTTCTTC TRBV29-1 - TRBJ2-1 many 13
CASSVAAGEETQYF TGTGCCAGCAGTGTTGCAGCGGGAGAAGAGACCCAGTACTTC TRBV28 TRBD2 TRBJ2-5 - 14
CASRLAGGREQFF TGCGCCAGCAGGCTAGCGGGGGGTAGAGAGCAGTTCTTC TRBV5-1 TRBD2 TRBJ2-1 - 13
CSARRDRGYNEQFF TGCAGCGCGCGCCGGGACAGAGGATACAATGAGCAGTTCTTC TRBV20-1 TRBD1 TRBJ2-1 few 14
CASSTGPTGANVLTF TGCGCCAGCAGTACGGGGCCGACTGGGGCCAACGTCCTGACTTTC TRBV5-1 - TRBJ2-6 few 15
CASSYDLQVPIQAFF TGTGCCAGCAGTTATGACCTACAGGTCCCTATTCAAGCTTTCTTT TRBV6-9 - TRBJ1-1 - 15
CSVAPGPLPYEQYF TGCAGCGTGGCTCCGGGACCGCTCCCCTACGAGCAGTACTTC TRBV29-1 - TRBJ2-7 many 14
CASSGPYGYTF TGTGCCAGCAGTGGCCCCTATGGCTACACCTTC TRBV9 - TRBJ1-2 - 11
CSATPRTSGRRDEQFF TGCAGTGCTACTCCCAGGACTAGCGGGAGAAGGGATGAGCAGTTCTTC TRBV20-1 TRBD2 TRBJ2-1 - 16
CSVRTSGRATDTQYF TGCAGCGTGCGGACTAGCGGGAGGGCCACAGATACGCAGTATTTT TRBV29-1 TRBD2 TRBJ2-3 - 15
CAITPGTPNTEAFF TGTGCAATCACCCCCGGGACACCGAACACTGAAGCTTTCTTT TRBV7-2 - TRBJ1-1 - 14
CASSPRRGYEQYF TGCGCCAGCAGCCCCCGGCGGGGATACGAGCAGTACTTC TRBV4-3 - TRBJ2-7 - 13
CASSHGTSGSRGNEQYF TGCGCCAGCAGCCATGGGACTAGCGGGAGCCGGGGCAATGAGCAGTACTTC TRBV4-3 TRBD2 TRBJ2-5 - 17
CSIDPGTGGYGYTF TGCAGTATAGACCCCGGGACAGGGGGATATGGCTACACCTTC TRBV20-1 TRBD1 TRBJ1-2 - 14
CASNQGMVQETQYF TGTGCCAGCAACCAAGGCATGGTTCAAGAGACCCAGTACTTC TRBV4-2 - TRBJ2-5 - 14
CSAYRQDAQPQHF TGCAGTGCATATAGACAGGACGCTCAGCCCCAGCATTTT TRBV20-1 - TRBJ1-5 few 13
CASSFGSYNEQYF TGTGCCAGCAGCTTCGGCTCCTACAATGAGCAGTACTTC TRBV7-2 - TRBJ2-7 - 13